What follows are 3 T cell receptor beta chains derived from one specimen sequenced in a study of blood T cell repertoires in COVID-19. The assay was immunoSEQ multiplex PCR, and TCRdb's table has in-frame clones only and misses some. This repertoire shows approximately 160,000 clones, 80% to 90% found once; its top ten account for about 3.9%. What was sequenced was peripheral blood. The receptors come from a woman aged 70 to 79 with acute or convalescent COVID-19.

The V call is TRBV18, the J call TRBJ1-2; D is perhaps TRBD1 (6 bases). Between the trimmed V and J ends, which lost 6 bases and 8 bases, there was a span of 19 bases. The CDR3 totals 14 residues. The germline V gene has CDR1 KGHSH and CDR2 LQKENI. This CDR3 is CASSPTGNRGGYTF. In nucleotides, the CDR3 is TGTGCCAGCTCGCCCACAGGGAATCGGGGAGGCTACACCTTC.

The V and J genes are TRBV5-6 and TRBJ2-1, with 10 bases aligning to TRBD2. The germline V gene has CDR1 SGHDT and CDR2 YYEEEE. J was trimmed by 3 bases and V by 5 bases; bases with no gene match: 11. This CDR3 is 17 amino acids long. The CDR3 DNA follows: TGTGCCAGCAGACAACAGCGGGAGGGCCTAAGCTACAATGAGCAGTTCTTC. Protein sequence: CASRQQREGLSYNEQFF. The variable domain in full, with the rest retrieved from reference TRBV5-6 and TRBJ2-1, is DAGVTQSPTHLIKTRGQQVTLRCSPKSGHDTVSWYQQALGQGPQFIFQYYEEEERQRGNFPDRFSGHQFPNYSSELNVNALLLGDSALYLCASRQQREGLSYNEQFFGPGTRLTVL.

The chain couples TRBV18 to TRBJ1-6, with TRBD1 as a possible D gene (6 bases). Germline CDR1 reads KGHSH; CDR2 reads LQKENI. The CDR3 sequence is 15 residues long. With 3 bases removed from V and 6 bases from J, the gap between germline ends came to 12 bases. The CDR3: CASSPVRGGNSPLHF. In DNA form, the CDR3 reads TGTGCCAGCTCACCGGTCAGGGGCGGTAATTCACCCCTCCACTTT.